The present T cell receptor (beta chain) was sequenced within a study of control samples from healthy donors and cancer patients. Per germline, CDR1 MDHEN and CDR2 SYDVKM. This CDR3 comprises 14 residues. The V and J ends lost 7 bases and 1 base respectively, with 11 bases between them. Some clones are missing from TCRdb's copy, which holds only in-frame ones; the method was immunoSEQ multiplex PCR. The top ten clones hold 1.7% of a sample with about 130,000 clones, about 93% of them seen once. The specimen was PBMCs. The receptor was derived from a man aged 45 to 65 with head and neck cancer. The rearrangement uses TRBV28 and TRBJ1-5; D is unresolved. The CDR3 spells CASTRGRSNQPQHF. CDR3 bases: TGTGCCAGCACCCGGGGAAGGAGCAATCAGCCCCAGCATTTT.